The TCR beta chain under discussion was sequenced for a study of T cell changes during pregnancy in multiple sclerosis. TCRdb's copy holds only in-frame clones and misses some; the assay was immunoSEQ multiplex PCR. Among several thousand clones listed, about nine tenths were seen once. The specimen was CD8+ T cells from peripheral blood mononuclear cells, collected in the first trimester of pregnancy. The clonotype originates from a female donor in good health, enrolled as a control in a pregnancy study.

This CDR3 reads CAWSSSPNQPQHF. CDR3 nucleotides: TGTGCCTGGAGTAGTAGCCCCAATCAGCCCCAGCATTTT. The chain combines TRBV30 with TRBJ1-5; D remains unclear. The V end lost 2 bases, the J end lost 3 bases, and 8 bases lay between the germline ends. The germline gives CDR1 GTSNPN, CDR2 SVGIG (reference sequence). The CDR3 runs to 13 residues.